The clone carrying this T cell receptor (beta chain) turned up a few times. Its antigen remains unidentified. Then a second PCR, running about 6 to 11 cycles, was carried out with a sample-barcoded 5' primer and a J-beta primer mix. TCRdb recomputed calls from the 5' RACE reads with MiXCR, one row per CDR3 protein. The top ten hold 7.5% to 9% of the sample, which has approximately 490,000 distinct CDR3 sequences, around 24% seen once. The data originate from a study of blood T cells in healthy people across ages. Whole-study results and caveats: Among T cells, TCR beta diversity per million cells dropped roughly linearly as age rose.

The CDR3 totals 15 residues. V was shortened by 3 bases and J by 3 bases, with 14 bases between the two germline ends. Germline V lookup: CDR1 DFQATT, CDR2 SNEGSKA (reference sequence). These data were also filed under a second study, of T cells of mothers and their children. That study reports: The second PCR's M1S primer added sample barcodes and 2-4 random nucleotides. Among related mother-child pairs, overlap was slightly higher than in unrelated pairs, though not significantly.

The chain joins TRBV20-1 to TRBJ1-4; D gene unclear. Sequencing was done on a sample of blood. The clonotype originates from a boy younger than 18 in good health. The CDR3 spells CSARKGGRANEKLFF. In nucleotides, the CDR3 is TGCAGTGCTAGGAAGGGAGGAAGGGCTAATGAAAAACTGTTTTTT.